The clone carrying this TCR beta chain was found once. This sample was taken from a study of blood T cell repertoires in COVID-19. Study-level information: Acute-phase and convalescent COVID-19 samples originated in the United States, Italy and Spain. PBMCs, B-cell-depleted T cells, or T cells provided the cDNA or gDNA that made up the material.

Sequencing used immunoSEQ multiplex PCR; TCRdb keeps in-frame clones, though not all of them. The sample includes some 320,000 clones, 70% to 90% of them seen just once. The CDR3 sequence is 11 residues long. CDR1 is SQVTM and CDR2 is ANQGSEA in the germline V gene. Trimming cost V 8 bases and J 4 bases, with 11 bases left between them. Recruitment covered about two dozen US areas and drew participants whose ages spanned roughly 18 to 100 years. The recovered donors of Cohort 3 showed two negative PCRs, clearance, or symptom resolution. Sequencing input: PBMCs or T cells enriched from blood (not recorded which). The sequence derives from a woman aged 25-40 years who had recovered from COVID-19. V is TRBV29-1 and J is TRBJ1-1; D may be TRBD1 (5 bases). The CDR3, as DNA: TGCAGCTTGGGGGGAGGCACTGAAGCTTTCTTT. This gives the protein CSLGGGTEAFF.